Listed below are T cell receptor beta chains from one sample, sequenced in a study of molecular identifiers for immune sequencing clone quantification. MiXCR, applied by TCRdb to the PCR reads, yields one record per CDR3 protein. The data hold approximately 630,000 distinct CDR3 sequences, with 25% observed a single time. Source material: naive CD8+ T cells from blood, with Jurkat cell RNA spiked in. The origin of the receptors is a human donor in good health. Some libraries in this study had Jurkat cell RNA spiked in. The CDR3 runs from the conserved cysteine through the conserved F or W. D genes are given only for firm matches. Part of the rows lack a size; the others show once, few, many or a class for expanded clones.

v_call	clone_size	j_call	d_call	cdr3_nt	cdr3_aa
TRBV6-1	.	TRBJ1-4	TRBD1	TGTGCCAGCAGTGAAGGGACAGGGAGTTCGTTTGAAAAACTGTTTTTT	CASSEGTGSSFEKLFF
TRBV20-1	few	TRBJ2-7	.	TGCAGTGCTAGAGATCGCCTAGCGCGCTCCTACGAGCAGTACTTC	CSARDRLARSYEQYF
TRBV20-1	few	TRBJ2-1	.	TGCAGTGCCGAGGAGGGAGTCTTCAATGAGCAGTTCTTC	CSAEEGVFNEQFF
TRBV21-1	few	TRBJ2-7	.	TGCCTCCGACAGGCACTGTACTTC	CLRQALYF
TRBV25-1	.	TRBJ1-3	.	TGTGCCAGCAGTGCTGAGGGGTTCTCTGGAAACACCATATATTTT	CASSAEGFSGNTIYF
TRBV21-1	few	TRBJ1-1	.	TGTGCCAGCAGCACACCGACAGTGAACACTGAAGCTTTCTTT	CASSTPTVNTEAFF
TRBV5-3	.	TRBJ2-3	.	TGTGCCAGCAGTACCGTTGGCACAGATACGCGGTATTTT	CASSTVGTDTRYF
TRBV29-1	few	TRBJ2-1	.	TGCAGCGTTGTTCGTTATGAGCAGTTCTTC	CSVVRYEQFF
TRBV6-6	few	TRBJ2-4	TRBD2	TGTGCCAGCACCGCGCCCCTCCAAGCGGGAGCCAAAAGCATTCAGTACTTC	CASTAPLQAGAKSIQYF
TRBV6-1	few	TRBJ1-5	.	TGTGCCAGCACTGACAGGTCAAGTCTCCCCCAGCATTTT	CASTDRSSLPQHF
TRBV23-1	.	TRBJ1-4	.	TGCGCCAGCAGTCTGGCGGGGGCGGATGAAAAACTGTTTTTT	CASSLAGADEKLFF
TRBV30	few	TRBJ2-1	.	TGTGCCTGGAGTGTACTGTTATACAATGAGCAGTTCTTC	CAWSVLLYNEQFF
TRBV6-6	.	TRBJ1-2	TRBD1	TGTGCCAGCAGTTACGAGGGGGCCGGCTATGGCTACACCTTC	CASSYEGAGYGYTF
TRBV30	.	TRBJ1-5	.	TGTGCCTGGACCCACGGGGTAAATCAGCCCCAGCCTTTT	CAWTHGVNQPQPF
TRBV12-3/TRBV12-4	.	TRBJ2-7	TRBD1	TGTGCCAGCAGCCTGGGGGACAGGATAAACGAGCAGTACTTC	CASSLGDRINEQYF